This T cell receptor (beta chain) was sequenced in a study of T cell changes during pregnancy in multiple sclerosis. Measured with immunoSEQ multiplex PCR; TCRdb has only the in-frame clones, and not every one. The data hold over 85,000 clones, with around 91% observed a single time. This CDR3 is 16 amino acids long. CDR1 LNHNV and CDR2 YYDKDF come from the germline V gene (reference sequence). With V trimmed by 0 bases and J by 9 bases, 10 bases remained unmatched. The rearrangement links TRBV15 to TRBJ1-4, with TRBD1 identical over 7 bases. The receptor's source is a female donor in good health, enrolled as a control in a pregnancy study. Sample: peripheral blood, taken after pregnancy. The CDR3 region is CATSRDGQTGSKKLFF. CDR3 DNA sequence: TGTGCCACCAGCAGAGATGGCCAGACAGGGTCCAAAAAACTGTTTTTT. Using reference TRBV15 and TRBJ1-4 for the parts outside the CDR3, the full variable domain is DAMVIQNPRYQVTQFGKPVTLSCSQTLNHNVMYWYQQKSSQAPKLLFHYYDKDFNNEADTPDNFQSRRPNTSFCFLDIRSPGLGDTAMYLCATSRDGQTGSKKLFFGSGTQLSVL.